Below are 24 T cell receptor beta chains sequenced from a single sample in a study of cytomegalovirus exposure and HLA in healthy donors. Primers included in the PCR were 60 Vbeta and 13 Jbeta primers. Some clones are missing from TCRdb's copy, which holds only in-frame ones; the method was immunoSEQ multiplex PCR. The data contain some 120,000 clones, 75% of them seen just once; the ten biggest clones take up about 1.6%. The sequenced sample consisted of PBMCs. The origin of the receptors is a woman aged 18-30 years in good health and CMV-seronegative.

The genes are TRBV5-1 and TRBJ2-1; TRBD1 aligns across 7 bases. The CDR3 spans 14 residues. Germline V gives CDR1 SGHRS, CDR2 YFSETQ. Trimming took 2 bases from V and 4 from J; bases not matched to a gene: 3. CDR3 amino acids: CASSFGTEYNEQFF. In nucleotides, the CDR3 is TGCGCCAGCAGCTTTGGGACAGAGTACAATGAGCAGTTCTTC. Full variable domain (remainder filled in from reference TRBV5-1 and TRBJ2-1): KAGVTQTPRYLIKTRGQQVTLSCSPISGHRSVSWYQQTPGQGLQFLFEYFSETQRNKGNFPGRFSGRQFSNSRSEMNVSTLELGDSALYLCASSFGTEYNEQFFGPGTRLTVL.

The J gene is TRBJ1-5, the V gene TRBV6-1; 7 nucleotides match TRBD1. J lost 1 base, V lost 8 bases, and 8 bases had no gene match. Germline CDR1 reads MNHNS; CDR2 reads SASEGT. The CDR3 covers 15 residues. The CDR3 here is CASSLGTASNQPQHF. DNA of the CDR3: TGTGCCAGCTCCCTTGGGACAGCGAGCAATCAGCCCCAGCATTTT.

V is TRBV28 and J is TRBJ1-2, with a weak D call TRBD1 (5 bases). Germline lookup yields CDR1 MDHEN and CDR2 SYDVKM. Trimming took off 4 bases at V and 4 bases at J, with 16 bases between the two ends. The CDR3 has 15 amino acids. This chain's CDR3 is CASSSQGTPLYGYTF. In nucleotides, the CDR3 is TGTGCCAGCAGTTCCCAGGGCACCCCTCTCTATGGCTACACCTTC.

This clone was seen just once. V gene TRBV7-6 combines with J gene TRBJ2-1, with TRBD1 matching over 8 bases. The CDR3 is 16 residues long. V gave up 0 bases and J gave up 3 bases; unmatched junction bases: 4. Per the germline V gene, CDR1 is SGHVS and CDR2 is FNYEAQ. The CDR3 sequence: CASSLATGEVYNEQFF. Written as DNA, the CDR3 is TGTGCCAGCAGCTTAGCGACAGGGGAAGTCTACAATGAGCAGTTCTTC.

The genes are TRBV5-6 and TRBJ1-6; 9 bases fit TRBD1. There are 15 residues in the CDR3. CDR1 SGHDT and CDR2 YYEEEE come from the germline V gene. The trim removed 0 bases at V and 6 bases at J, leaving 1 base unmatched. The CDR3 is CASSLGGQGNSPLHF. The CDR3 nucleotides read TGTGCCAGCAGCTTGGGGGGACAGGGTAATTCACCCCTCCACTTT.

The chain joins TRBV27 to TRBJ1-4; possibly TRBD1 for D (5 bases). V lost 5 bases to trimming and J lost 8 bases, with 21 bases between them. The germline V gene encodes CDR1 MNHEY and CDR2 SMNVEV (reference sequence). The CDR3 extends over 16 amino acids. The CDR3 DNA is TGTGCCAGCAGTCCAGGGACGGGGGAGATGGTCGAAAAACTGTTTTTT. Amino acids: CASSPGTGEMVEKLFF.

The sample holds a few counts of this clone. In the same sample, other DNA sequences code for this CDR3. The rearrangement uses TRBV19 and TRBJ1-1, with D possibly being TRBD1 (5 bases). This CDR3 contains 13 residues. Trimming cost V 2 bases and J 1 base, with 5 bases left between them. Germline V gives CDR1 LNHDA, CDR2 SQIVND (reference sequence). CDR3 nucleotides: TGTGCCAGTAGTATAAGGGGGAACACTGAAGCTTTCTTT. Its translation: CASSIRGNTEAFF.

This chain uses TRBV2 with TRBJ1-4; 10 bases line up with TRBD1. The J segment lost 5 bases and the V segment lost 8 bases, leaving 5 bases of the junction unmatched. The germline gives CDR1 SNHLY, CDR2 FYNNEI. There are 14 residues in the CDR3. CDR3 sequence: CASERTGGNEKLFF. The DNA for the CDR3 is TGTGCCAGCGAGAGGACAGGGGGGAATGAAAAACTGTTTTTT.

The CDR3 nucleotides are TGTGCCAGCAGCCAAGACCTTTGGACAGGGAGGTACAATTCACCCCTCCACTTT. This gives the protein CASSQDLWTGRYNSPLHF. The J gene is TRBJ1-6, the V gene TRBV14, with 8 bases identical to TRBD1. The germline V gene encodes CDR1 SGHDN and CDR2 FVKESK. The CDR3 consists of 18 residues. J gave up 7 bases and V 0 bases, and 11 bases lay outside the gene matches.

The chain employs TRBV11-2 and TRBJ2-3, with 9 bases fitting TRBD1. This CDR3 comprises 13 residues. V lost 8 bases, J lost 3 bases, and 3 bases stayed unmatched. Germline assignment: CDR1 SGHAT and CDR2 FQNNGV. The CDR3 DNA follows: TGTGCCAGCGGGACAGGGAAGACAGATACGCAGTATTTT. Its protein is CASGTGKTDTQYF.

In its sample, this clone was seen a few times. The chain carries TRBV7-8 and TRBJ1-1, with TRBD1 as a possible D gene (6 bases). Germline V gene lookup returns CDR1 SGHVS and CDR2 FQNEAQ. This CDR3 is 13 amino acids long. The V end was cut by 4 bases, the J end by 3 bases, with 9 bases between. CDR3 sequence reads: CASSYRVDTEAFF. The DNA of the CDR3 is TGTGCCAGCAGCTACAGGGTGGACACTGAAGCTTTCTTT.

The chain carries TRBV25-1 and TRBJ1-1; TRBD1 agrees at 8 bases. CDR1 MGHDK and CDR2 SYGVNS come from the germline V gene. J gave up 3 bases and V 5 bases, and 8 bases lay outside the gene matches. This CDR3 has 15 amino acids. This CDR3 reads CASSLGTGAYTEAFF. For the CDR3, the DNA is TGTGCCAGCAGTCTGGGGACAGGTGCCTACACTGAAGCTTTCTTT. Complete variable domain (other parts from reference TRBV25-1 and TRBJ1-1): EADIYQTPRYLVIGTGKKITLECSQTMGHDKMYWYQQDPGMELHLIHYSYGVNSTEKGDLSSESTVSRIRTEHFPLTLESARPSHTSQYLCASSLGTGAYTEAFFGQGTRLTVV.

The chain carries TRBV30 and TRBJ1-1; TRBD1 matches 7 bases. Per germline, CDR1 GTSNPN and CDR2 SVGIG (reference sequence). This CDR3 region has 14 residues. V shed 4 bases, J shed 1 base, and the junction held 6 bases outside the gene matches. CDR3 amino acids: CAWNRGDGNTEAFF. In DNA form, the CDR3 reads TGTGCCTGGAACAGGGGAGACGGGAACACTGAAGCTTTCTTT.

V is TRBV28 and J is TRBJ2-7; TRBD1 is a possible D gene (6 bases). V lost 7 bases and J lost 2, with 12 bases in between. This CDR3 region has 13 residues. Germline CDR1 reads MDHEN; CDR2 reads SYDVKM. The DNA of the CDR3 is TGTGCCAGCAAGGGGGTCGTCCCCTACGAGCAGTACTTC. Translating gives CASKGVVPYEQYF.

CDR3 coding DNA: TGTGCCAGCAGCCCCCCGGGGGGGTCCCCACTCGGGGGCTACACCTTC. Its protein product is CASSPPGGSPLGGYTF. V and J are TRBV11-2 and TRBJ1-2, with D possibly matching TRBD1 (5 bases). There are 16 residues in the CDR3. With 5 bases removed from V and 8 bases from J, the gap between germline ends came to 24 bases. Per the germline V gene, CDR1 is SGHAT and CDR2 is FQNNGV.

The chain uses TRBV30 and TRBJ2-5; TRBD1 matches at 9 bases. CDR1 GTSNPN and CDR2 SVGIG come from the germline V gene (reference sequence). The CDR3 is 16 amino acids. V was clipped by 3 bases and J by 3 bases; unmatched bases: 11. CDR3 in DNA: TGTGCCTGGAGCGCGACTGAAACAGGGGGCAAAGAGACCCAGTACTTC. The encoded protein is CAWSATETGGKETQYF.

The CDR3 bases are TGTGCCAGCAGCTACAACTCCTATAATTCACCCCTCCACTTT. Protein product: CASSYNSYNSPLHF. The chain has TRBV7-2 and TRBJ1-6, with no clear D. This CDR3 is 14 amino acids long. The germline V gene has CDR1 SGHTA and CDR2 FQGNSA. V lost 4 bases, J lost 0 bases, and 4 bases lay in between. The whole variable domain, filled in from reference TRBV7-2 and TRBJ1-6, reads GAGVSQSPSNKVTEKGKDVELRCDPISGHTALYWYRQSLGQGLEFLIYFQGNSAPDKSGLPSDRFSAERTGGSVSTLTIQRTQQEDSAVYLCASSYNSYNSPLHFGNGTRLTVT.

The rearrangement links TRBV5-4 to TRBJ2-3; 11 nucleotides agree with TRBD2. The CDR3 consists of 16 residues. Germline lookup yields CDR1 SGHNT and CDR2 YYREEE (reference sequence). V dropped 4 bases and J dropped 6; count of bases not matched to a gene: 10. CDR3 sequence: CASSSLAGGKMDTQYF. CDR3 bases: TGTGCCAGCAGCAGCCTAGCGGGGGGCAAAATGGATACGCAGTATTTT.

The chain recombines TRBV2 with TRBJ2-6, with 7 bases matching TRBD1. CDR3 length: 15 residues. Germline assignment: CDR1 SNHLY and CDR2 FYNNEI. Losses at the gene ends were 10 bases for V and 2 bases for J; bases not matched to a gene: 8. CDR3 bases: TGTGCCATGGGAGAGGGGGCGGCTGGGGCCAACGTCCTGACTTTC. Translated: CAMGEGAAGANVLTF.

V and J are TRBV5-1 and TRBJ2-1; D perhaps matches TRBD1 (5 bases). The V and J ends lost 4 bases and 0 bases respectively, with 14 bases between them. This CDR3 has 16 residues. From germline, CDR1 is SGHRS and CDR2 YFSETQ. The CDR3 DNA reads as TGCGCCAGCAGCGTGACGGCAGGACACTCCTACAATGAGCAGTTCTTC. This translates into CASSVTAGHSYNEQFF.

This clone was picked up a small number of times. The chain couples TRBV6-1 to TRBJ1-5; TRBD1 matches at 8 bases. Losses at the gene ends were 6 bases for V and 2 bases for J; bases not matched to a gene: 0. In germline, CDR1 is MNHNS, CDR2 SASEGT. The length of the CDR3 is 13 residues. The CDR3 DNA sequence: TGTGCCAGCAGGGGACAGGGCAATCAGCCCCAGCATTTT. As protein: CASRGQGNQPQHF.

The genes are TRBV28 and TRBJ1-2, with TRBD1 matching 9 bases. This CDR3 is 15 amino acids long. V shed 5 bases and J 4 bases; nucleotides not matched to a gene: 8. Germline lookup yields CDR1 MDHEN and CDR2 SYDVKM. CDR3 region: CASSEPGQGIYGYTF. The CDR3 DNA reads as TGTGCCAGCAGTGAACCGGGACAGGGCATCTATGGCTACACCTTC.

The chain has TRBV30 and TRBJ2-7; the D gene is possibly TRBD2 (6 bases). The V and J ends lost 6 bases and 2 bases respectively, with 14 bases between them. This CDR3 has 13 residues. Germline V gives CDR1 GTSNPN, CDR2 SVGIG (reference sequence). The CDR3 coding sequence is TGTGCCTGCGCCAGGAGGGGAGCCTACGAGCAGTACTTC. Translated, it gives CACARRGAYEQYF.

The chain couples TRBV5-4 to TRBJ2-3; a possible D gene is TRBD1 (5 bases). The CDR3 contains 14 residues. V lost 3 bases and J lost 4, with 12 bases in between. The germline V gene encodes CDR1 SGHNT and CDR2 YYREEE (reference sequence). This CDR3 reads CASSSRTLADTQYF. The CDR3 DNA sequence: TGTGCCAGCAGCTCCCGGACACTGGCAGATACGCAGTATTTT. The whole variable domain, filled in from reference TRBV5-4 and TRBJ2-3, reads ETGVTQSPTHLIKTRGQQVTLRCSSQSGHNTVSWYQQALGQGPQFIFQYYREEENGRGNFPPRFSGLQFPNYSSELNVNALELDDSALYLCASSSRTLADTQYFGPGTRLTVL.